This T cell receptor (beta chain) was sequenced during a study of T cells in Graves' hyperthyroidism and ophthalmopathy. This clonotype was observed at least ten times. The investigators amplified TCR beta CDR3 regions from RNA transcripts. Researchers ran a first-round RT-PCR on the TCR CDR3 using the HTBI primer set. Each CDR3 protein is one row after TCRdb ran MiXCR on the multiplex PCR reads. There are approximately 560,000 distinct CDR3 sequences in the sample; 15% to 17% occur only once, and around 7.8% lies in the top ten. Patients with uncontrolled infections, other autoimmune diseases, pregnancy or lactation were excluded. It was 8.5 to 10 ml of fresh peripheral blood that supplied the PBMCs. The germline gives CDR1 SEHNR, CDR2 FQNEAQ (reference sequence). The V end lost 6 bases, the J end lost 5 bases, and 17 bases lay between the germline ends. The CDR3 runs to 15 residues.

This clonotype was obtained from a woman aged 25-40 years with Graves' hyperthyroidism. Source material: blood. The V and J genes are TRBV7-9 and TRBJ2-1, with D perhaps TRBD2 (5 bases). The CDR3 sequence: CASSFSVGWDNEQFF. The CDR3, as DNA: TGTGCCAGCAGTTTTAGCGTAGGTTGGGACAATGAGCAGTTCTTC.